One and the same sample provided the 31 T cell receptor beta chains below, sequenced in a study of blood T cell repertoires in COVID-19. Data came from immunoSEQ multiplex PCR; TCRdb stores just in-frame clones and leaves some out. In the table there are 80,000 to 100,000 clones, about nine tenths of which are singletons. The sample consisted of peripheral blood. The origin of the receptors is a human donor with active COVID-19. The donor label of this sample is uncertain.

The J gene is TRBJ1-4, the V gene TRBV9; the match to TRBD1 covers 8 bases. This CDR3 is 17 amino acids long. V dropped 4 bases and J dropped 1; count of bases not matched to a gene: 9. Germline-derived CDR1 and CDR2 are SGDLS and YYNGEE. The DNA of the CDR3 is TGTGCCAGCAGCTTCAGGGGGCGGCGAGAAACTAATGAAAAACTGTTTTTT. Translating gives CASSFRGRRETNEKLFF.

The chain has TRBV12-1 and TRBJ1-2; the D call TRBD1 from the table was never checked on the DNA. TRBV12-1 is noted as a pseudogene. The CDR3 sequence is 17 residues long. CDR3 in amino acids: CASSFPGCPGGSYGYTF. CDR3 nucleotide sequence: TGTGCCAGCAGCTTTCCCGGGTGTCCAGGGGGCTCTTATGGCTACACCTTC.

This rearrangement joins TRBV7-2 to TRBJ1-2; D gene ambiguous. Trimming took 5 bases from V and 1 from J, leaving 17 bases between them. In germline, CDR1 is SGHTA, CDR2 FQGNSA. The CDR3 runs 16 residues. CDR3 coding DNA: TGTGCCAGCAGCCTGAACCCTTCCGGCGGTAACTATGGCTACACCTTC. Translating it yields CASSLNPSGGNYGYTF.

The CDR3 spells CASALGQGAGEAFF. The CDR3 DNA reads TGTGCCAGTGCATTGGGACAGGGGGCGGGTGAAGCTTTCTTT. V usage is TRBV27 and J usage is TRBJ1-1, with 12 bases identical to TRBD1. This CDR3 has 14 residues. With 9 bases clipped from V and 7 bases from J, the junction kept 9 bases outside the gene matches. CDR1 is MNHEY, CDR2 SMNVEV, per germline (reference sequence).

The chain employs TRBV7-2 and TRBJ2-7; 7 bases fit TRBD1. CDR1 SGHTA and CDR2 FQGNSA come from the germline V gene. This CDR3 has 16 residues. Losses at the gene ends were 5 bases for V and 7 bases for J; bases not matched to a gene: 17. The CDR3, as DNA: TGTGCCAGCAGCCCGCGGACAGGCGACCGGCTAGGGGAGCAGTACTTC. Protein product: CASSPRTGDRLGEQYF.

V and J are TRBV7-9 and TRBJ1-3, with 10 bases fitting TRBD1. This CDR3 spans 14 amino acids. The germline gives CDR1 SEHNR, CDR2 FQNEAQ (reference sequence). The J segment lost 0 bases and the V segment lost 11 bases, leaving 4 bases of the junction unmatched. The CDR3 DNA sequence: TGTGCCTCCCGGGACAGGGGCTCTGGAAACACCATATATTTT. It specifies CASRDRGSGNTIYF.

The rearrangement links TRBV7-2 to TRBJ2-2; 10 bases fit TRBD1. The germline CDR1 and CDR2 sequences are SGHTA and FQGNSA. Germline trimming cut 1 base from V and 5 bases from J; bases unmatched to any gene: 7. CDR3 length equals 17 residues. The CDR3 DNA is TGTGCCAGCAGCTTAGACCCGACAGGGGGCAGGACCGGGGAGCTGTTTTTT. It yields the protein CASSLDPTGGRTGELFF.

CDR3 nucleotides: TGTGCCGCACTAGCCTCGGGACAGGGGGTATACGAGCAGTACTTC. It yields the protein CAALASGQGVYEQYF. The V gene is TRBV5-3, the J gene TRBJ2-7; 11 bases align to TRBD1. TRBV5-3 is filed as an ORF, its function uncertain. The CDR3 totals 15 residues. J gave up 4 bases and V 10 bases, and 13 bases lay outside the gene matches.

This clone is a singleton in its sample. The CDR3, as DNA: TGTGCCACCAGTGATTTGATTATCTGGGGCACAGGGACCACTGAAGCTTTCTTT. Translated, it gives CATSDLIIWGTGTTEAFF. The V gene is TRBV24-1, the J gene TRBJ1-1; D perhaps matches TRBD1 (6 bases). The CDR3 covers 18 residues. In germline, CDR1 is KGHDR, CDR2 SFDVKD. Trimming took 0 bases from V and 4 from J, leaving 20 bases between them.

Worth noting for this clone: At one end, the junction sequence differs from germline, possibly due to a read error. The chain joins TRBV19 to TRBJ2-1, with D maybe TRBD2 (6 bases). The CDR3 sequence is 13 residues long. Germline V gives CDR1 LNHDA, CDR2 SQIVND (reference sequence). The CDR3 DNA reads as TGTGCCAGTAGTATGGGGTGGGGGGACGCCTTAATCTTC. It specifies CASSMGWGDALIF.

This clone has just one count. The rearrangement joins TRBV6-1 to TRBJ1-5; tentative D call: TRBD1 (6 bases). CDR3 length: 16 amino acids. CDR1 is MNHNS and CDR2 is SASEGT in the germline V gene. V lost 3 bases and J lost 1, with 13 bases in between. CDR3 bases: TGTGCCAGCAGTGACTGGGGGCGTGTGAGCAATCAGCCCCAGCATTTT. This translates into CASSDWGRVSNQPQHF.

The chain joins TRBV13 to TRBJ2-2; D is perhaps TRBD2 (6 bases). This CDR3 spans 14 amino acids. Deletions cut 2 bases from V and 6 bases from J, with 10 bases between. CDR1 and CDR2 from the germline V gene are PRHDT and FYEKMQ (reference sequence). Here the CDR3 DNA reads TGTGCCAGCAGCTTAATCGGGGGAGCCGGGGAGCTGTTTTTT. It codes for CASSLIGGAGELFF. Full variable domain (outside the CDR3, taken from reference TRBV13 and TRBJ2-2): AAGVIQSPRHLIKEKRETATLKCYPIPRHDTVYWYQQGPGQDPQFLISFYEKMQSDKGSIPDRFSAQQFSDYHSELNMSSLELGDSALYFCASSLIGGAGELFFGEGSRLTVL.

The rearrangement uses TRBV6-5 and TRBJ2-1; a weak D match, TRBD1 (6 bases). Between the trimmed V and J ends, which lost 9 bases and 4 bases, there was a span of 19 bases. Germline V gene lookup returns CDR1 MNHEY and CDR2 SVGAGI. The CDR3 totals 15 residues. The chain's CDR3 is CASRITGNPYNEQFF. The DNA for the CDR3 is TGTGCCAGTCGTATTACAGGGAACCCTTACAATGAGCAGTTCTTC.

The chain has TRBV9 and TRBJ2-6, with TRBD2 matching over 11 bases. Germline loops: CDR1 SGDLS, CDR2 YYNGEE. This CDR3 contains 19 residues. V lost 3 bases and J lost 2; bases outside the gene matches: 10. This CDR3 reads CASSGLPVSGGAGANVLTF. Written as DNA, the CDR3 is TGTGCCAGCAGCGGCTTACCCGTTAGCGGGGGGGCTGGGGCCAACGTCCTGACTTTC.

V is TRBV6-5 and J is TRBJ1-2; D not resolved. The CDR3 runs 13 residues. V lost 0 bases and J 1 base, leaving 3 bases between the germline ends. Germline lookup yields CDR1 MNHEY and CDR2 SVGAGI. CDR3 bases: TGTGCCAGCAGTTACTCTATTAACTATGGCTACACCTTC. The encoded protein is CASSYSINYGYTF.

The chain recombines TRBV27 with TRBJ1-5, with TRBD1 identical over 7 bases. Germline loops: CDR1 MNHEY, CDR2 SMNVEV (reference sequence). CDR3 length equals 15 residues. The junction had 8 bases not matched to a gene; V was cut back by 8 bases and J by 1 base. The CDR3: CASANRQGSNQPQHF. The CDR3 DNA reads TGTGCCAGCGCGAACCGACAGGGAAGCAATCAGCCCCAGCATTTT.

The CDR3 coding sequence is TGTGCCAGCAGTACGACAGTGGGGGAGGGCACTGAAGCTTTCTTT. The encoded protein is CASSTTVGEGTEAFF. This rearrangement joins TRBV5-6 to TRBJ1-1; a weak D match, TRBD1 (5 bases). Trimming cost V 5 bases and J 4 bases, with 18 bases left between them. The CDR3 runs 15 residues. Germline CDR1 and CDR2: SGHDT and YYEEEE.

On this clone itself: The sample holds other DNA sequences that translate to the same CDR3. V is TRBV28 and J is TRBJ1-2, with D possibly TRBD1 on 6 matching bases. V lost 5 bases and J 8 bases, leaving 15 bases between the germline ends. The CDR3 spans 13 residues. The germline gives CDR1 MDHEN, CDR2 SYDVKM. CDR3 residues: CASSMTGGGGYTF. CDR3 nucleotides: TGTGCCAGCAGTATGACCGGGGGGGGCGGCTACACCTTC.

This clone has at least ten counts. The CDR3 DNA follows: TGTGCCAGCAGCTTAGAGCGGATAATCACAGATACGCAGTATTTT. Translated, it gives CASSLERIITDTQYF. The chain recombines TRBV7-9 with TRBJ2-3; D is perhaps TRBD2 (5 bases). The CDR3 consists of 15 residues. Trimming removed 1 base at V and 2 bases at J, with 10 bases between. Germline assignment: CDR1 SEHNR and CDR2 FQNEAQ (reference sequence). The variable domain in full, with the rest retrieved from reference TRBV7-9 and TRBJ2-3, is DTGVSQNPRHKITKRGQNVTFRCDPISEHNRLYWYRQTLGQGPEFLTYFQNEAQLEKSRLLSDRFSAERPKGSFSTLEIQRTEQGDSAMYLCASSLERIITDTQYFGPGTRLTVL.

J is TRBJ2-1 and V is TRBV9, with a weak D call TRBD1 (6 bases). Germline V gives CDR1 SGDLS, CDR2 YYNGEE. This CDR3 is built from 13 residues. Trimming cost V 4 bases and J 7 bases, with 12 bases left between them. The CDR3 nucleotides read TGTGCCAGCAGCTACAGGGTTGGAAATGAGCAGTTCTTC. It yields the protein CASSYRVGNEQFF.

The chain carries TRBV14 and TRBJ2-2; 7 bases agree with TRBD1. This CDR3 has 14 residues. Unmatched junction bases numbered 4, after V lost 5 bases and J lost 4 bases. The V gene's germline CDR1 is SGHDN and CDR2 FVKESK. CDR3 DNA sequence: TGTGCCAGCAGCGTTGACAGGGCCACCGGGGAGCTGTTTTTT. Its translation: CASSVDRATGELFF. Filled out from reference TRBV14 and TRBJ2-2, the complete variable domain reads EAGVTQFPSHSVIEKGQTVTLRCDPISGHDNLYWYRRVMGKEIKFLLHFVKESKQDESGMPNNRFLAERTGGTYSTLKVQPAELEDSGVYFCASSVDRATGELFFGEGSRLTVL.

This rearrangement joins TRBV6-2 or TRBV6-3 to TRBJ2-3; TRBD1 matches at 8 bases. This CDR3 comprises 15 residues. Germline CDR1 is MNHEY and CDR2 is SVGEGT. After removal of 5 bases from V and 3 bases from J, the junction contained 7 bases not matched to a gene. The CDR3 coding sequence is TGTGCCAGCAGTCCGGACAGGGCGGCGACAGATACGCAGTATTTT. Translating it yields CASSPDRAATDTQYF.

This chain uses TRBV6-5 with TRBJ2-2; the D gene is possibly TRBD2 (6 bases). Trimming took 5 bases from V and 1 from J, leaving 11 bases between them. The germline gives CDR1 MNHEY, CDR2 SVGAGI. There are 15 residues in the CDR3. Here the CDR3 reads CASSSPGLNTGELFF. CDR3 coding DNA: TGTGCCAGCAGTAGCCCGGGACTGAACACCGGGGAGCTGTTTTTT.

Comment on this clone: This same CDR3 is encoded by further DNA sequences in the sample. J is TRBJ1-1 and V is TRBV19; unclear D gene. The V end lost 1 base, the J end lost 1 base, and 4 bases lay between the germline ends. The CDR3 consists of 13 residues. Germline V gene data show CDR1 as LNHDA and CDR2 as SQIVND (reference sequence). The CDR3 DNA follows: TGTGCCAGTAGTATAGGCAGGAACACTGAAGCTTTCTTT. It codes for CASSIGRNTEAFF.

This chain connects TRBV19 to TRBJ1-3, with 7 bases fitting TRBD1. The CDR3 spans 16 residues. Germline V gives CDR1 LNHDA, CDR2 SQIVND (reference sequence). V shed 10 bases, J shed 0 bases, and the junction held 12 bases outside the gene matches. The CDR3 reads CATTGDRALSGNTIYF. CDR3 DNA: TGTGCCACAACAGGCGACAGGGCCCTCTCTGGAAACACCATATATTTT.

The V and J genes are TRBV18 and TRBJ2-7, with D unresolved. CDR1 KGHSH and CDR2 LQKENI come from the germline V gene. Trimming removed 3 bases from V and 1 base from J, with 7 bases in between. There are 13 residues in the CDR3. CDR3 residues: CASSPGLSYEQYF. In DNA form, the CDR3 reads TGTGCCAGCTCACCGGGCCTTTCCTACGAGCAGTACTTC.

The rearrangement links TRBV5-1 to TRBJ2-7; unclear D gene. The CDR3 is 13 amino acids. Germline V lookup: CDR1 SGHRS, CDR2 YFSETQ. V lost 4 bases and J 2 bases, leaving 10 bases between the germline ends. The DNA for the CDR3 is TGCGCCAGCAGCAGTGACTCTGCCTACGAGCAGTACTTC. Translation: CASSSDSAYEQYF. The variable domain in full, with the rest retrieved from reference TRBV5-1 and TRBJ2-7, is KAGVTQTPRYLIKTRGQQVTLSCSPISGHRSVSWYQQTPGQGLQFLFEYFSETQRNKGNFPGRFSGRQFSNSRSEMNVSTLELGDSALYLCASSSDSAYEQYFGPGTRLTVT.

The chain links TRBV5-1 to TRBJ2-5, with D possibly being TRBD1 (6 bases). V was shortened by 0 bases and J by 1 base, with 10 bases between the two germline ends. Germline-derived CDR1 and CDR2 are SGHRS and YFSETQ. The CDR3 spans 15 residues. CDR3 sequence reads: CASSLVRGSQETQYF. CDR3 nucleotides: TGCGCCAGCAGCTTGGTCAGGGGCTCCCAAGAGACCCAGTACTTC.

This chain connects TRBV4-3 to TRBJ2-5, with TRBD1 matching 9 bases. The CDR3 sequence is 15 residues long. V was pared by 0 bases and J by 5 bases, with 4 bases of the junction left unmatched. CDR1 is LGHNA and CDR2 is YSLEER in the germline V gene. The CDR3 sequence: CASSQDTGQGETQYF. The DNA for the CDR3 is TGCGCCAGCAGCCAAGATACGGGACAGGGCGAGACCCAGTACTTC.

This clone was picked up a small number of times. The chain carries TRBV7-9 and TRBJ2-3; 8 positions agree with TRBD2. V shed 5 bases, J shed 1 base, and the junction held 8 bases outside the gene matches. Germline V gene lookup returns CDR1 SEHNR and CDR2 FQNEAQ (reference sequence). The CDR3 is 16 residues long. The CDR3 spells CASSLMTGRGTDTQYF. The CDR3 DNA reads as TGTGCCAGCAGCCTAATGACCGGGAGGGGCACAGATACGCAGTATTTT.

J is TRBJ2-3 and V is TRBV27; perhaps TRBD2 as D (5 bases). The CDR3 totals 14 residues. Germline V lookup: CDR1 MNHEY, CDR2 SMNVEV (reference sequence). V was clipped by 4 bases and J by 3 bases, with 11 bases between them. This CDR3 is CASSSGVLTDTQYF. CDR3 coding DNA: TGTGCCAGCAGTTCCGGGGTACTTACAGATACGCAGTATTTT.